Presented here are 32 T cell receptor beta chains from one specimen sequenced in a study of cytomegalovirus exposure and HLA in healthy donors. Sequenced by immunoSEQ multiplex PCR; TCRdb stores in-frame clones only, minus some. The data contain about 160,000 clones, about 95% of them seen just once; the ten biggest clones take up 0.89%. Input material: PBMCs. The receptor source for this set is a woman younger than 30 in good health and CMV-seronegative.

The chain recombines TRBV19 with TRBJ2-5; 7 positions match TRBD1. After removal of 3 bases from V and 5 bases from J, the junction contained 12 bases not matched to a gene. The germline gives CDR1 LNHDA, CDR2 SQIVND (reference sequence). There are 16 residues in the CDR3. CDR3 nucleotides: TGTGCCAGTAGTATCCGCAGGGACAGCGGTCATGAGACCCAGTACTTC. It yields the protein CASSIRRDSGHETQYF. Variable domain in full (rest from reference TRBV19 and TRBJ2-5): DGGITQSPKYLFRKEGQNVTLSCEQNLNHDAMYWYRQDPGQGLRLIYYSQIVNDFQKGDIAEGYSVSREKKESFPLTVTSAQKNPTAFYLCASSIRRDSGHETQYFGPGTRLLVL.

The V call is TRBV18, the J call TRBJ2-7; D might be TRBD2 (7 bases). This CDR3 has 15 amino acids. CDR1 is KGHSH and CDR2 is LQKENI in the germline V gene. V was cut by 3 bases and J by 2 bases, with 14 bases left in between. The CDR3 here is CASSPRGGGPYEQYF. CDR3 sequence (DNA): TGTGCCAGCTCACCCCGCGGCGGGGGCCCCTACGAGCAGTACTTC.

This clone occurred a few times. The chain uses TRBV2 and TRBJ2-7; no definite D call. This CDR3 has 15 residues. CDR1 is SNHLY, CDR2 FYNNEI, per germline. V was cut by 0 bases and J by 5 bases, with 14 bases left in between. The CDR3 loop is CASSEAELPKNEQYF. CDR3 bases: TGTGCCAGCAGTGAAGCTGAACTACCCAAAAACGAGCAGTACTTC.

A single count supports this clone. The V call is TRBV11-2, the J call TRBJ2-3; D is perhaps TRBD2 (5 bases). The CDR3 is 17 residues long. Trimming stripped 5 bases from V and 0 bases from J, with 18 bases between. Germline V gives CDR1 SGHAT, CDR2 FQNNGV. The CDR3 reads CASSPWTPRISTDTQYF. For the CDR3, the DNA is TGTGCCAGCAGCCCGTGGACTCCACGCATCAGCACAGATACGCAGTATTTT.

V is TRBV12-1 and J is TRBJ2-1; the table's D call of TRBD2 was not tested on the DNA. TRBV12-1 has pseudogene status. The CDR3 is 18 residues long. CDR3 in amino acids: CASSSPDCWPLPYNEQFF. The CDR3 DNA sequence: TGTGCCAGCAGCTCACCGGACTGTTGGCCTCTCCCGTACAATGAGCAGTTCTTC.

The gene calls are TRBV9 and TRBJ2-5; tentatively, D is TRBD2 (6 bases). With 0 bases removed from V and 2 bases from J, the gap between germline ends came to 17 bases. Per the germline V gene, CDR1 is SGDLS and CDR2 is YYNGEE. The CDR3 extends over 17 amino acids. CDR3 sequence reads: CASSVGAVWTTQETQYF. The CDR3 DNA follows: TGTGCCAGCAGCGTAGGGGCGGTGTGGACTACTCAAGAGACCCAGTACTTC.

The rearrangement joins TRBV4-1 to TRBJ2-1; D is possibly TRBD2 (6 bases). The CDR3 length is 11 residues. V gave up 4 bases and J gave up 8 bases, with 6 bases separating them. CDR1 is MGHRA, CDR2 YSYEKL, per germline. This CDR3 is CASSRGDEQFF. CDR3 in DNA: TGCGCCAGCAGCCGGGGGGATGAGCAGTTCTTC.

This chain joins TRBV9 and TRBJ2-3; the match to TRBD1 covers 7 bases. The germline V gene has CDR1 SGDLS and CDR2 YYNGEE. V trimming: 3 bases; J trimming: 0 bases; junction bases outside the gene matches: 4. This CDR3 comprises 15 residues. The CDR3 spells CASSEGTESTDTQYF. For the CDR3, the DNA is TGTGCCAGCAGCGAGGGGACAGAAAGCACAGATACGCAGTATTTT.

CDR3 nucleotide sequence: TGTGCCAGCAGCCAATTGAACACTGAAGCTTTCTTT. As protein: CASSQLNTEAFF. This chain joins TRBV13 and TRBJ1-1, with D hard to call. This CDR3 is built from 12 residues. V was shortened by 5 bases and J by 0 bases, with 4 bases between the two germline ends. Germline CDR1 PRHDT, CDR2 FYEKMQ (reference sequence).

The J gene is TRBJ2-3, the V gene TRBV5-1, with TRBD2 as a possible D gene (7 bases). Trimming took off 4 bases at V and 2 bases at J, with 11 bases between the two ends. Germline V gives CDR1 SGHRS, CDR2 YFSETQ. The CDR3 length is 14 residues. CDR3 nucleotide sequence: TGCGCCAGCAGCGCGGGGGCCGACACAGATACGCAGTATTTT. Translation: CASSAGADTDTQYF.

The gene calls are TRBV9 and TRBJ1-4, with D hard to call. This CDR3 region has 15 residues. Trimming took 3 bases from V and 5 from J, leaving 14 bases between them. Germline V lookup: CDR1 SGDLS, CDR2 YYNGEE. The CDR3 region is CASSAEGMGNEKLFF. CDR3 coding DNA: TGTGCCAGCAGCGCCGAGGGTATGGGGAATGAAAAACTGTTTTTT.

The CDR3 DNA reads as TGTGCCAGCAGCGCGACAGGGCCTGGTTCACCCCTCCACTTT. Protein product: CASSATGPGSPLHF. The rearrangement links TRBV7-3 to TRBJ1-6; TRBD1 matches at 7 bases. V was clipped by 5 bases and J by 9 bases; unmatched bases: 7. CDR3 size: 14 residues. In germline, CDR1 is SGHTA, CDR2 FQGTGA.

The chain is built from TRBV7-3 and TRBJ2-3, with 9 nucleotides matching TRBD2. Germline trimming cut 5 bases from V and 0 bases from J; bases unmatched to any gene: 6. There are 16 residues in the CDR3. CDR1 and CDR2 from the germline V gene are SGHTA and FQGTGA. CDR3: CASSPVTSGSTDTQYF. As DNA, the CDR3 is TGTGCCAGCAGCCCAGTGACTAGCGGAAGCACAGATACGCAGTATTTT.

The chain links TRBV12-5 to TRBJ1-1, with 10 positions matching TRBD1. Germline CDR1 and CDR2: LGHNT and FRNRAP. The V segment lost 3 bases and the J segment 1 base; nucleotides outside the gene matches: 11. CDR3 length: 18 amino acids. The CDR3 region is CASGFLIRDRGTNTEAFF. The CDR3 coding sequence is TGTGCTAGTGGTTTCCTTATCCGGGACAGGGGAACGAACACTGAAGCTTTCTTT.

The chain combines TRBV5-1 with TRBJ1-1; D is perhaps TRBD1 (6 bases). The CDR3 has 15 residues. Germline CDR1 SGHRS, CDR2 YFSETQ. V was cut by 0 bases and J by 4 bases, with 13 bases left in between. In DNA, the CDR3 is TGCGCCAGCAGCTTGGGGGGCAGGGGATCCACTGAAGCTTTCTTT. It translates to CASSLGGRGSTEAFF. Supplemented by reference TRBV5-1 and TRBJ1-1, the full variable domain reads KAGVTQTPRYLIKTRGQQVTLSCSPISGHRSVSWYQQTPGQGLQFLFEYFSETQRNKGNFPGRFSGRQFSNSRSEMNVSTLELGDSALYLCASSLGGRGSTEAFFGQGTRLTVV.

This clone was detected only once. The chain recombines TRBV29-1 with TRBJ1-1; no clear D gene. V lost 4 bases, J lost 6 bases, and 6 bases lay in between. Germline loops: CDR1 SQVTM, CDR2 ANQGSEA. CDR3 length: 10 amino acids. The chain's CDR3 is CSVVGAEAFF. CDR3 nucleotides: TGCAGCGTTGTGGGCGCTGAAGCTTTCTTT.

This clone was detected once. V gene TRBV7-3 combines with J gene TRBJ2-7; 8 nucleotides match TRBD1. J gave up 6 bases and V 3 bases, and 25 bases lay outside the gene matches. Germline V gene data show CDR1 as SGHTA and CDR2 as FQGTGA. This CDR3 is built from 20 residues. This CDR3 is CASSFDTKVDREGVGGEQYF. The CDR3 DNA reads TGTGCCAGCAGCTTCGATACTAAGGTGGACAGGGAAGGGGTAGGAGGCGAGCAGTACTTC.

This chain links TRBV6-6 with TRBJ2-3; D is ambiguous. The germline V gene encodes CDR1 MNHNY and CDR2 SVGAGI (reference sequence). Trimming removed 2 bases at V and 8 bases at J, with 20 bases between. There are 16 residues in the CDR3. The CDR3 region is CASSYVGSSVDGTQYF. The DNA for the CDR3 is TGTGCCAGCAGTTACGTGGGCTCGTCGGTCGATGGTACGCAGTATTTT.

This rearrangement joins TRBV2 to TRBJ2-5; 8 bases are shared with TRBD2. The V gene's germline CDR1 is SNHLY and CDR2 FYNNEI. CDR3 length equals 15 residues. V lost 4 bases, J lost 5 bases, and 9 bases stayed unmatched. CDR3 region: CASSARGGPRETQYF. The CDR3 DNA follows: TGTGCCAGCAGTGCTCGGGGGGGCCCCAGGGAGACCCAGTACTTC.

This clone was observed once. This CDR3 is CASSLPDRGNTGELFF. The CDR3 bases are TGTGCCAGCTCACTCCCGGACAGGGGGAACACCGGGGAGCTGTTTTTT. The chain has TRBV18 and TRBJ2-2; 9 bases map to TRBD1. The CDR3 is made up of 16 amino acids. J was trimmed by 1 base and V by 4 bases; bases with no gene match: 4. Germline CDR1 and CDR2: KGHSH and LQKENI.

This clone appeared a few times. This sequence joins TRBV7-8 and TRBJ1-2; 11 bases line up with TRBD1. Trimming removed 5 bases from V and 6 bases from J; junction bases left unmatched: 8. CDR3 length: 15 amino acids. Per the germline V gene, CDR1 is SGHVS and CDR2 is FQNEAQ. The CDR3 spells CASSPRTGGADGYTF. The CDR3 DNA reads TGTGCCAGCAGCCCCCGGACAGGGGGCGCAGATGGCTACACCTTC. The whole variable domain, filled in from reference TRBV7-8 and TRBJ1-2, reads GAGVSQSPRYKVAKRGQDVALRCDPISGHVSLFWYQQALGQGPEFLTYFQNEAQLDKSGLPSDRFFAERPEGSVSTLKIQRTQQEDSAVYLCASSPRTGGADGYTFGSGTRLTVV.

This clone was detected ten times or more. The chain uses TRBV2 and TRBJ2-7; possibly TRBD1 for D (5 bases). The CDR3 totals 16 residues. Per the germline V gene, CDR1 is SNHLY and CDR2 is FYNNEI. The V end was cut by 4 bases, the J end by 3 bases, with 19 bases between. The CDR3 sequence is CASSGILTEVNYEQYF. DNA of the CDR3: TGTGCCAGCAGTGGGATCCTGACAGAGGTAAACTACGAGCAGTACTTC.

This clone was counted a few times. The rearrangement uses TRBV6-1 and TRBJ2-3; TRBD1 aligns across 11 bases. This CDR3 is 17 amino acids long. Germline V gene sequence: CDR1 MNHNS, CDR2 SASEGT. After removal of 1 base from V and 7 bases from J, the junction contained 10 bases not matched to a gene. The DNA for the CDR3 is TGTGCCAGCAGTGAAGTTTTCGGGACAGGGGGGTCGCATACGCAGTATTTT. Translated, it gives CASSEVFGTGGSHTQYF.

The V gene is TRBV18, the J gene TRBJ2-1; 10 bases align to TRBD2. CDR1 and CDR2 from the germline V gene are KGHSH and LQKENI. The ends lost 8 bases at V and 3 bases at J; junction bases unmatched: 13. CDR3 length equals 17 residues. The DNA for the CDR3 is TGTGCCAGCGCCAGTCTAGCGGGGGATAGGGTCTACAATGAGCAGTTCTTC. It translates to CASASLAGDRVYNEQFF. Looking up the rest from reference TRBV18 and TRBJ2-1 gives the full variable domain: NAGVMQNPRHLVRRRGQEARLRCSPMKGHSHVYWYRQLPEEGLKFMVYLQKENIIDESGMPKERFSAEFPKEGPSILRIQQVVRGDSAAYFCASASLAGDRVYNEQFFGPGTRLTVL.

The chain links TRBV4-3 to TRBJ2-1; 9 bases align to TRBD2. V gave up 3 bases and J gave up 0 bases; unmatched junction bases: 3. The CDR3 totals 16 residues. Germline-derived CDR1 and CDR2 are LGHNA and YSLEER. The chain's CDR3 is CASSHKRGASYNEQFF. In DNA form, the CDR3 reads TGCGCCAGCAGCCATAAGCGGGGGGCCTCCTACAATGAGCAGTTCTTC.

The chain has TRBV18 and TRBJ2-1; a weak D match, TRBD1 (6 bases). CDR1 KGHSH and CDR2 LQKENI come from the germline V gene. The V gene lost 3 bases and the J gene lost 4 bases, with 16 bases spanning the gap. CDR3 length: 16 residues. The CDR3 coding sequence is TGTGCCAGCTCACCCCTTGTGACAGGCGGTTACAATGAGCAGTTCTTC. Its protein is CASSPLVTGGYNEQFF.

V gene TRBV7-2 combines with J gene TRBJ2-3; TRBD2 agrees at 8 bases. Germline CDR1 and CDR2: SGHTA and FQGNSA. V gave up 4 bases and J gave up 4 bases; unmatched junction bases: 10. The CDR3 extends over 16 amino acids. CDR3 sequence (DNA): TGTGCCAGCAGCTCCCGGGGGGGCCCCGGCGCAGATACGCAGTATTTT. Translating it yields CASSSRGGPGADTQYF.

This sequence joins TRBV9 and TRBJ2-5; 14 nucleotides align to TRBD2. The CDR3 spans 18 residues. Germline values: CDR1 SGDLS, CDR2 YYNGEE. After removal of 0 bases from V and 5 bases from J, the junction contained 9 bases not matched to a gene. This chain's CDR3 is CASSVGGTSGGSVETQYF. The CDR3, as DNA: TGTGCCAGCAGCGTAGGCGGGACTAGCGGGGGATCAGTGGAGACCCAGTACTTC. The variable domain in full, completed from reference TRBV9 and TRBJ2-5, reads DSGVTQTPKHLITATGQRVTLRCSPRSGDLSVYWYQQSLDQGLQFLIQYYNGEERAKGNILERFSAQQFPDLHSELNLSSLELGDSALYFCASSVGGTSGGSVETQYFGPGTRLLVL.

The V gene is TRBV2, the J gene TRBJ2-1, with 14 bases identical to TRBD2. Germline CDR1 SNHLY, CDR2 FYNNEI. Trimming at V came to 6 bases and at J to 0 bases, leaving 16 bases not matched to a gene. The CDR3 is 21 residues long. Here the CDR3 reads CASSPNPSGTSGSSSYNEQFF. CDR3 DNA: TGTGCCAGCAGCCCAAATCCAAGCGGGACTAGCGGGAGCAGCTCCTACAATGAGCAGTTCTTC. Complete variable domain (other parts from reference TRBV2 and TRBJ2-1): EPEVTQTPSHQVTQMGQEVILRCVPISNHLYFYWYRQILGQKVEFLVSFYNNEISEKSEIFDDQFSVERPDGSNFTLKIRSTKLEDSAMYFCASSPNPSGTSGSSSYNEQFFGPGTRLTVL.

V usage is TRBV6-5 and J usage is TRBJ1-5; weak D call: TRBD1 (6 bases). V was shortened by 2 bases and J by 5 bases, with 13 bases between the two germline ends. Germline V gene lookup returns CDR1 MNHEY and CDR2 SVGAGI. This CDR3 has 15 residues. The CDR3 protein is CASSYRGQSDQPQHF. CDR3 in DNA: TGTGCCAGCAGTTACCGCGGACAGTCTGATCAGCCCCAGCATTTT.

This clone was observed a single time. This chain joins TRBV6-5 and TRBJ2-5; TRBD2 agrees at 10 bases. Germline-derived CDR1 and CDR2 are MNHEY and SVGAGI. The CDR3 consists of 15 residues. With V trimmed by 5 bases and J by 5 bases, 8 bases remained unmatched. Here the CDR3 reads CASSPAGGPKETQYF. The CDR3 region has the DNA TGTGCCAGCAGTCCAGCGGGGGGGCCGAAGGAGACCCAGTACTTC.

This clone was seen only once. The chain combines TRBV25-1 with TRBJ1-1, with 9 positions matching TRBD1. J gave up 10 bases and V 6 bases, and 6 bases lay outside the gene matches. CDR1 MGHDK and CDR2 SYGVNS come from the germline V gene. The CDR3 is 12 amino acids. Here the CDR3 DNA reads TGTGCCAGCAGACAGGGGGCTCTCGGAGCTTTCTTT. This encodes CASRQGALGAFF. Supplemented by reference TRBV25-1 and TRBJ1-1, the full variable domain reads EADIYQTPRYLVIGTGKKITLECSQTMGHDKMYWYQQDPGMELHLIHYSYGVNSTEKGDLSSESTVSRIRTEHFPLTLESARPSHTSQYLCASRQGALGAFFGQGTRLTVV.